This T cell receptor beta chain was recovered during a study of metastatic and nonmetastatic thyroid tumors. Turning to the study itself: From malignant and benign thyroid patients, repertoires in blood and in tumor or nodule tissue were compared. Study observations and caveats: It was reportedly found that TCR beta diversity was significantly higher in malignant thyroid tumors than in benign nodules, a difference seen in both blood and tumor samples.

This CDR3 region has 15 residues. V lost 5 bases and J lost 2, with 12 bases in between. Germline assignment: CDR1 MNHNS and CDR2 SASEGT. Ahead of thyroid surgery, no patient had received treatment of any kind. At least ten counts were recorded for this clone. As yet, its antigen is unknown. As processed by the authors: A papillary thyroid cancer distant-metastasis classifier was built from CDR3 differences across clinicopathological groups. TCRdb redid the clone calls on the PCR reads using MiXCR. These V and J calls rely on TCRdb rather than the paper's analysis. The sample carries tens of thousands of clones, 20% to 30% recorded once.

The chain employs TRBV6-1 and TRBJ2-2; the D gene could be TRBD1 or TRBD2 (5 bases each). The TCR originated in a male donor with papillary thyroid cancer or a benign thyroid nodule (not recorded which). Some clones in this sample may be carry-over from other donors' samples. The sequenced material came from blood. The CDR3 DNA sequence: TGTGCCAGCAGTCCGGGACGGCTAAACACCGGGGAGCTGTTTTTT. It specifies CASSPGRLNTGELFF.